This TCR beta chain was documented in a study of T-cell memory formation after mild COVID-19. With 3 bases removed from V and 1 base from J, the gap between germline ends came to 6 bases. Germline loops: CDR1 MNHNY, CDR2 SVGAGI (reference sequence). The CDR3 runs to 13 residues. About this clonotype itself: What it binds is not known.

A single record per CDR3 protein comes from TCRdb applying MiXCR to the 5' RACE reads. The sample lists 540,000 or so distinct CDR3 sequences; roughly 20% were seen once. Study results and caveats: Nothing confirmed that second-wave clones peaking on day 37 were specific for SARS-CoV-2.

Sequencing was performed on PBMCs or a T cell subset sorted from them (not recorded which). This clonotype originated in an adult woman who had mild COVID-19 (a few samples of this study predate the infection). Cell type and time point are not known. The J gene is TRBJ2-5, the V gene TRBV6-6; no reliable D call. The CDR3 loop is CASSYWLQETQYF. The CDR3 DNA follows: TGTGCCAGCAGTTATTGGCTCCAAGAGACCCAGTACTTC.